This T cell receptor beta chain was identified during a study of PD-L1 blockade in urothelial cancer (dated by TCRdb to 2016 to 2017). Notes on the research overall: Therapy was started in 2014 for all patients, and atezolizumab 1,200 mg was administered intravenously every 3 weeks. About 90% of the 29 patients were identified as males with urothelial cancer of bladder origin, and a prior smoking history was reported by 18 of 29 patients. An ECOG performance status of 0 or 1 was recorded for the patients, and 0 to 3 prior chemotherapy regimens had been received by the patients. Blood samples were analyzed at 3 weeks after treatment start (second dose) and at 6 weeks after treatment start. Blood samples yielded a median of about 150,000 T cells and around 83,000 unique TCRs, with median clonality roughly 0.082. The study, an exploratory multi-omic analysis, examined somatic, immune and clinical correlates of response to PD-L1 blockade with atezolizumab in urothelial cancer. TCR sequencing covered pretreatment tumor samples and matched, serially collected peripheral blood taken before and after atezolizumab treatment. Progression-free survival longer than 6 months counted as durable clinical benefit, and TCR features were additionally tested against both progression-free and overall survival. In the same patients, whole exome sequencing and RNA sequencing of pretreatment tumors were performed in addition to TCR sequencing. About 10 patients achieved durable clinical benefit and approximately 19 did not. Approximately 29 patients had pretreatment blood TCR-seq, approximately 24 had at least one posttreatment blood collection, and approximately 24 had tumor TCR-seq.

The full study reports these points: Improved progression-free and overall survival was found to be associated with pretreatment peripheral blood TCR clonality below the median. Among patients with durable benefit, tumor-associated TCR clones showed greater expansion in peripheral blood 3 weeks after treatment started (n of about 21, p = 0.022). Because of the small sample size (n ≈ 27) and the many exploratory analyses performed, the results are intended to be regarded as hypothesis-generating.

Each PCR received spiked-in synthetic TCR analog templates so that absolute template abundance could be estimated from read counts. TCRbeta CDR3 regions were amplified from genomic DNA with bias-controlled V and J gene primers using the immunoSEQ assay. Sequencing of rearranged TCRbeta segments was done at approximately 20X coverage. In the paper's pipeline: Clustering was used to correct sequencing errors, and CDR3s were annotated against IMGT so that V, D and J genes could be assigned. Only productive TCRbeta rearrangements were used in downstream analyses, excluding out-of-frame or stop-codon sequences. To compute clonality, Shannon entropy was normalized by the log of the number of unique productive sequences and then subtracted from one. Fisher's exact test with Benjamini-Hochberg correction, at a threshold of adjusted p below 0.01, was used to find clones that differed between time points or between blood and tumor. TCRdb's version of the immuneACCESS table is confined to in-frame rearrangements and falls short of the full clone set. An unresolved V gene accounts for under half of the shortfall where checked; the remainder is of unknown origin. The DNA gave D and trimming, while V, J and clone size come from that table. The sample yields around 100,000 clones; 85% to 95% were counted once. Approximately 3.5% of the sample is taken by the ten largest.

In light of the paper, this sample's time point label describes: peripheral blood 6 weeks after treatment start. A total of some 30 patients with locally advanced or metastatic urothelial carcinoma, treated at Memorial Sloan Kettering on a trial protocol, made up the cohort. Peripheral blood mononuclear cells were collected pretreatment and during treatment, at between 1 and 8 total time points per patient. The Qiagen DNeasy Blood extraction kit was used to purify genomic DNA from total PBMCs and tumor samples. PBMCs were collected pretreatment and during treatment, and were isolated and stored as previously described. In regard to this clone: Its antigen is unknown. The sample holds no much larger clone one base away, and base qualities are not on file.

This specimen consisted of PBMCs, obtained around atezolizumab (anti-PD-L1) treatment. The TCR was taken from a man aged 55 to 70 with urothelial cancer.

CDR3 protein: CASSQDEGLAYEQYF. The DNA sequence reads TGCGCCAGCAGCCAAGATGAGGGATTAGCCTACGAGCAGTACTTC. The chain joins TRBV4-3 to TRBJ2-7; TRBD2 could be the D gene, as 5 bases match. CDR1 and CDR2 are read off the germline V gene as LGHNA and YSLEER. Trimming takes 0 bases from V and 2 bases from J, and the germline ends sit 11 bases apart. The CDR3 goes from the cysteine to the phenylalanine over 15 residues. The only DNA kept is the CDR3, 45 bases in frame from the first base.